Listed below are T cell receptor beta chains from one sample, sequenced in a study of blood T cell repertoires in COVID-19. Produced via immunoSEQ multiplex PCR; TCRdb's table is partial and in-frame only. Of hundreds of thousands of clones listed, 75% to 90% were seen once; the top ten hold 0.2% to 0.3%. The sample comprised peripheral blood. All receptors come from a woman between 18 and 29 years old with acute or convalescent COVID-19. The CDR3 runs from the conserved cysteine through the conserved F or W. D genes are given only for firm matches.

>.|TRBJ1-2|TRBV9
TGTGCCAGCAGCGTAGACACGGGCTATGGCTACACCTTC
CASSVDTGYGYTF
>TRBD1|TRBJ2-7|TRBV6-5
TGTGCCAGCAGGACACTAAAGGGACAGGGGTACGAGCAGTACTTC
CASRTLKGQGYEQYF
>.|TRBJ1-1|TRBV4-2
TGTGCCAGCAGCCTCTTGAAGCCGACTGAAGCTTTCTTT
CASSLLKPTEAFF
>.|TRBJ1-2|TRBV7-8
TGTGCCAGCAGCTTAGGGGGGGACCGTGGCTACACCTTC
CASSLGGDRGYTF
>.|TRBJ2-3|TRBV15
TGTGCCACCAGCAGTGGCGGTCAACTCCGCACAGATACGCAGTATTTT
CATSSGGQLRTDTQYF
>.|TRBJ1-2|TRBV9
TGTGCCAGCAGCGTAGGACAGGAAGACTATGGCTACACCTTC
CASSVGQEDYGYTF
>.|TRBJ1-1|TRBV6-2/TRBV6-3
TGTGCCAGCAGTTACCGGGCTCTCGGGGAATTGGAAGCTTTCTTT
CASSYRALGELEAFF
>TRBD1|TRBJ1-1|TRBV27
TGTGCCAGCATCCCGGGAACAGGGGCCACAGAGGACACTGAAGCTTTCTTT
CASIPGTGATEDTEAFF
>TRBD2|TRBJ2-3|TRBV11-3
TGTGCCAGCAGCTTAAGGAGCGGGGGGTCCGGAGATACGCAGTATTTT
CASSLRSGGSGDTQYF
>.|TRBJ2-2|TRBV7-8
TGTGCCAGCAGCTCCCGGGACACGCTCACCGGGGAGCTGTTTTTT
CASSSRDTLTGELFF
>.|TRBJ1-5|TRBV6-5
TGTGCCAGCTCAGGGAGCAATCAGCCCCAGCATTTT
CASSGSNQPQHF
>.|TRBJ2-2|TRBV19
TGTGCCAGTAGTATAACGGAGGGACCCCCGGGACCCGGGGAGCTGTTTTTT
CASSITEGPPGPGELFF
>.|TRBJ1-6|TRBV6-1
TGTGCCAGCAGTGAAGCGGGCCAGGTCTATAATTCACCCCTCCACTTT
CASSEAGQVYNSPLHF
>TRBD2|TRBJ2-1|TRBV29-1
TGCAGCGGAGGACTAGCGGGGGGCCCATACAATGAGCAGTTCTTC
CSGGLAGGPYNEQFF
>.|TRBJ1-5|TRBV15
TGTGCCACCAGCAGTCGGAGGGACCTGAGTATTCATCAGCCCCAGCATTTT
CATSSRRDLSIHQPQHF
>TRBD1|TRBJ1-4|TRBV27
TGTGCCAGCAGTTGGGGGACAGGGCTCGAAAAACTGTTTTTT
CASSWGTGLEKLFF
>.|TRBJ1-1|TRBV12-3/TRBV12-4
TGTGCCAGCAGTTTTGGCGGCGGAGAAGCTTTCTTT
CASSFGGGEAFF
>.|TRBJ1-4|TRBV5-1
TGCGCCAGCAGCTTGGGAAGGGAGAGAAGTAATGAAAAACTGTTTTTT
CASSLGRERSNEKLFF